These 8 T cell receptor beta chains originate from one sample sequenced in a study of T cell repertoires in cytomegalovirus infection. TCRdb re-called the reads with MiXCR, one entry per CDR3 protein. The table has 350,000 to 450,000 distinct CDR3 sequences, 15% to 20% seen once. The sample consisted of PBMCs. These receptors all stem from a human donor in good health (CMV status not recorded). Some clones in this sample may be carry-over from other donors' samples.

This clonotype turned up a few times. The V call is TRBV20-1, the J call TRBJ2-3; TRBD2 matches at 12 bases. The CDR3 is 16 residues long. V was clipped by 3 bases and J by 0 bases; unmatched bases: 4. CDR1 is DFQATT, CDR2 SNEGSKA, per germline (reference sequence). The CDR3 loop reads CSASASGRGSTDTQYF. The CDR3 DNA reads as TGCAGTGCTAGTGCTAGCGGGAGGGGAAGCACAGATACGCAGTATTTT.

This clonotype was observed at least ten times. The V call is TRBV24-1, the J call TRBJ2-5; D is undetermined. The V end lost 1 base, the J end lost 3 bases, and 8 bases lay between the germline ends. The length of the CDR3 is 14 residues. Germline V gives CDR1 KGHDR, CDR2 SFDVKD. The CDR3 reads CATSDLSGKETQYF. The CDR3 region has the DNA TGTGCCACCAGTGATTTATCGGGTAAAGAGACCCAGTACTTC.

This clonotype has a count of ten or more. CDR3 sequence: CASSLTLGTSDPEAFF. CDR3 sequence (DNA): TGCGCCAGCAGCTTGACCCTCGGGACTTCCGACCCTGAAGCTTTCTTT. The chain uses TRBV5-1 and TRBJ1-1, with D perhaps matching TRBD1 (5 bases). This CDR3 is built from 16 residues. The V gene lost 1 base and the J gene lost 6 bases, with 19 bases spanning the gap. Germline lookup yields CDR1 SGHRS and CDR2 YFSETQ.

This clonotype was counted at least ten times. The rearrangement uses TRBV7-2 and TRBJ2-3; the D gene is possibly TRBD2 (6 bases). The CDR3 covers 14 residues. The germline V gene encodes CDR1 SGHTA and CDR2 FQGNSA. V was pared by 1 base and J by 6 bases, with 11 bases between. The CDR3: CASSLGEAPDTQYF. The DNA of the CDR3 is TGTGCCAGCAGCTTAGGGGAGGCCCCGGATACGCAGTATTTT.

This clonotype was recorded many times. The V and J genes are TRBV7-2 and TRBJ2-7; D gene uncertain. Trimming stripped 7 bases from V and 6 bases from J, with 22 bases between. This CDR3 has 15 amino acids. Per the germline V gene, CDR1 is SGHTA and CDR2 is FQGNSA. The CDR3 nucleotides read TGTGCCAGCAAAGTTCGCTCCAGTCTCCCGACCGAGCAGTACTTC. Its protein product is CASKVRSSLPTEQYF.

The chain joins TRBV25-1 to TRBJ1-6; perhaps TRBD1 as D (5 bases). Germline V gene lookup returns CDR1 MGHDK and CDR2 SYGVNS. The CDR3 has 17 residues. V lost 3 bases and J 8 bases, leaving 20 bases between the germline ends. The CDR3 DNA follows: TGTGCCAGCAGTGAGCCCGCCCGGGACCTTCGGTATTCACCCCTCCACTTT. It is translated as CASSEPARDLRYSPLHF. Filled out from reference TRBV25-1 and TRBJ1-6, the complete variable domain reads EADIYQTPRYLVIGTGKKITLECSQTMGHDKMYWYQQDPGMELHLIHYSYGVNSTEKGDLSSESTVSRIRTEHFPLTLESARPSHTSQYLCASSEPARDLRYSPLHFGNGTRLTVT.

This clonotype came up many times. The chain employs TRBV7-2 and TRBJ2-2; 7 bases align to TRBD2. V gave up 3 bases and J gave up 7 bases; unmatched junction bases: 5. Germline V gives CDR1 SGHTA, CDR2 FQGNSA. This CDR3 is 14 amino acids long. CDR3 DNA: TGTGCCAGCAGCTTTGGCGGGAGCGGCGGGGAGCTGTTTTTT. It yields the protein CASSFGGSGGELFF.

This clonotype has just a few counts. This rearrangement joins TRBV7-2 to TRBJ2-7, with 8 bases identical to TRBD1. This CDR3 is built from 15 residues. The V and J ends lost 4 bases and 7 bases, in that order; junction bases with no gene match: 12. Looked up from germline, CDR1 is SGHTA and CDR2 is FQGNSA. CDR3: CASSWRGQGLGEQYF. CDR3 DNA: TGTGCCAGCAGCTGGAGAGGACAGGGCTTGGGGGAGCAGTACTTC.